The 27 T cell receptor beta chains below all came from one sample that was sequenced in a study of cytotoxic CD8 clonotypes in ibrutinib-treated CLL. The data were produced by immunoSEQ multiplex PCR, yet TCRdb's version contains in-frame clones alone and is incomplete. The table lists just over 65,000 clones, about 63% of them singletons. Sequencing was performed on PBMCs, taken after 12 months of ibrutinib treatment. The receptors here all came from a human donor with chronic lymphocytic leukemia.

The V gene is TRBV4-3, the J gene TRBJ2-3; D not resolved. This CDR3 contains 13 residues. Trimming took 1 base from V and 6 from J, leaving 8 bases between them. CDR1 and CDR2 (germline): LGHNA, YSLEER. The chain's CDR3 is CASSQGRTDTQYF. CDR3 bases: TGCGCCAGCAGCCAAGGGCGGACCGATACGCAGTATTTT.

The gene calls are TRBV7-2 and TRBJ1-1; the D gene is possibly TRBD1 (6 bases). In germline, CDR1 is SGHTA, CDR2 FQGNSA. The CDR3 is made up of 15 amino acids. Trimming removed 5 bases at V and 0 bases at J, with 13 bases between. Here the CDR3 reads CASSPRGRMNTEAFF. CDR3 DNA: TGTGCCAGCAGCCCGAGGGGGAGAATGAACACTGAAGCTTTCTTT. Supplemented by reference TRBV7-2 and TRBJ1-1, the full variable domain reads GAGVSQSPSNKVTEKGKDVELRCDPISGHTALYWYRQSLGQGLEFLIYFQGNSAPDKSGLPSDRFSAERTGGSVSTLTIQRTQQEDSAVYLCASSPRGRMNTEAFFGQGTRLTVV.

The chain employs TRBV15 and TRBJ2-3, with 11 bases matching TRBD2. The V gene's germline CDR1 is LNHNV and CDR2 YYDKDF (reference sequence). The CDR3 covers 16 residues. V gave up 0 bases and J gave up 6 bases; unmatched junction bases: 5. In nucleotides, the CDR3 is TGTGCCACCAGCAGAGAAACTAGCGGGGGCCCCGATACGCAGTATTTT. Amino acid sequence: CATSRETSGGPDTQYF.

The chain is built from TRBV6-5 and TRBJ1-2, with 9 positions matching TRBD1. Germline assignment: CDR1 MNHEY and CDR2 SVGAGI. J was trimmed by 8 bases and V by 0 bases; bases with no gene match: 7. The CDR3 runs to 15 residues. The CDR3 spells CASSYSWDRASGYTF. In nucleotides, the CDR3 is TGTGCCAGCAGTTACTCATGGGACAGGGCTTCGGGCTACACCTTC.

DNA of the CDR3: TGTGCCAGCAGCTCGGGACAGGGGTCTGGCTACACCTTC. This gives the protein CASSSGQGSGYTF. The chain joins TRBV7-9 to TRBJ1-2; TRBD1 aligns across 10 bases. The CDR3 extends over 13 amino acids. The trim removed 4 bases at V and 7 bases at J, leaving 3 bases unmatched. CDR1 and CDR2 (germline): SEHNR, FQNEAQ (reference sequence).

The chain uses TRBV29-1 and TRBJ2-1; D is undetermined. Germline V gene sequence: CDR1 SQVTM, CDR2 ANQGSEA. The CDR3 extends over 13 amino acids. V was clipped by 4 bases and J by 0 bases, with 7 bases between them. The CDR3 coding sequence is TGCAGCGTTGGATTGAGCTCCTACAATGAGCAGTTCTTC. Residues: CSVGLSSYNEQFF.

J is TRBJ1-6 and V is TRBV5-4; D might be TRBD1 (6 bases). The CDR3 runs to 14 residues. Germline CDR1 SGHNT, CDR2 YYREEE (reference sequence). Trimming removed 0 bases at V and 10 bases at J, with 11 bases between. CDR3: CASSLDRVQSPLHF. CDR3 sequence (DNA): TGTGCCAGCAGCTTGGACAGGGTCCAGTCACCCCTCCACTTT.

The rearrangement links TRBV10-3 to TRBJ2-1, with D perhaps being TRBD1 or TRBD2 (5 bases each). This CDR3 has 14 amino acids. Germline V gives CDR1 ENHRY, CDR2 SYGVKD. The V end was cut by 0 bases, the J end by 8 bases, with 11 bases between. The CDR3 bases are TGTGCCATCAGTGAGTCGGGACGGTGGGATGAGCAGTTCTTC. Its translation is CAISESGRWDEQFF.

The chain links TRBV7-2 to TRBJ2-3; D is perhaps TRBD2 (7 bases). The CDR3 runs 15 residues. CDR1 and CDR2 (germline): SGHTA, FQGNSA. V was pared by 1 base and J by 4 bases, with 12 bases between. Here the CDR3 reads CASSLGGGPADTQYF. The DNA of the CDR3 is TGTGCCAGCAGCTTAGGGGGGGGGCCCGCAGATACGCAGTATTTT.

The J gene is TRBJ1-5, the V gene TRBV6-1; no reliable D call. The germline V gene encodes CDR1 MNHNS and CDR2 SASEGT. V was trimmed by 8 bases and J by 4 bases, leaving 12 bases between them. The CDR3 runs to 13 residues. The CDR3, as DNA: TGTGCCAGCGCGTTTGAAAGGAATCAGCCCCAGCATTTT. Protein product: CASAFERNQPQHF.

The chain employs TRBV30 and TRBJ2-7, with D hard to call. This CDR3 has 13 residues. V gave up 2 bases and J gave up 2 bases, with 10 bases separating them. Germline loops: CDR1 GTSNPN, CDR2 SVGIG (reference sequence). In DNA, the CDR3 is TGTGCCTGGAGTCCCCAGGTGCCCTACGAGCAGTACTTC. This gives the protein CAWSPQVPYEQYF.

This clone was observed a few times. The V gene is TRBV28, the J gene TRBJ2-5; a possible D gene is TRBD1 (6 bases). Germline values: CDR1 MDHEN, CDR2 SYDVKM. This CDR3 comprises 14 residues. V lost 2 bases to trimming and J lost 5 bases, with 12 bases between them. CDR3 sequence reads: CASSLRGTGETQYF. For the CDR3, the DNA is TGTGCCAGCAGTTTAAGGGGGACGGGCGAGACCCAGTACTTC. The full variable domain, completed using reference TRBV28 and TRBJ2-5, is DVKVTQSSRYLVKRTGEKVFLECVQDMDHENMFWYRQDPGLGLRLIYFSYDVKMKEKGDIPEGYSVSREKKERFSLILESASTNQTSMYLCASSLRGTGETQYFGPGTRLLVL.

The rearrangement uses TRBV4-3 and TRBJ2-6, with D possibly being TRBD1 (6 bases). V lost 0 bases, J lost 4 bases, and 16 bases lay in between. The CDR3 runs 18 residues. Germline V gene data show CDR1 as LGHNA and CDR2 as YSLEER. DNA for the CDR3: TGCGCCAGCAGCCAAGATACAGGGACCCTCACCGGGGCCAACGTCCTGACTTTC. This translates into CASSQDTGTLTGANVLTF.

This clone turned up a few times. The chain employs TRBV9 and TRBJ1-6, with a tentative D call TRBD1 (6 bases). The V and J ends lost 3 bases and 10 bases respectively, with 17 bases between them. This CDR3 has 15 amino acids. Germline CDR1 SGDLS, CDR2 YYNGEE. CDR3 DNA sequence: TGTGCCAGCAGCGCCACACTCCAGGGGAAATCACCCCTCCACTTT. Translating gives CASSATLQGKSPLHF.

The chain recombines TRBV7-6 with TRBJ2-2, with D tentatively TRBD1 (7 bases). Germline assignment: CDR1 SGHVS and CDR2 FNYEAQ. The V end was cut by 5 bases, the J end by 5 bases, with 18 bases between. This CDR3 has 16 amino acids. CDR3 loop: CASSEGANAGTGELFF. In DNA form, the CDR3 reads TGTGCCAGCAGCGAGGGGGCTAACGCGGGGACCGGGGAGCTGTTTTTT.

The rearrangement links TRBV28 to TRBJ2-7; either TRBD1 or TRBD2 may fit D (6 bases each). Germline V CDR1 and CDR2: MDHEN, SYDVKM. The CDR3 length is 15 residues. Trimming pared 6 bases from V and 3 bases from J, leaving 18 bases between. The CDR3 here is CASSLPLGGYYEQYF. The CDR3 DNA reads TGTGCCAGCAGCCTCCCTTTGGGGGGCTACTACGAGCAGTACTTC. Supplemented by reference TRBV28 and TRBJ2-7, the full variable domain reads DVKVTQSSRYLVKRTGEKVFLECVQDMDHENMFWYRQDPGLGLRLIYFSYDVKMKEKGDIPEGYSVSREKKERFSLILESASTNQTSMYLCASSLPLGGYYEQYFGPGTRLTVT.

The CDR3 DNA sequence: TGCGCCAGCAGTGATGGGGAGGGCTCTGGGGCCAACGTCCTGACTTTC. As protein: CASSDGEGSGANVLTF. The chain carries TRBV10-2 and TRBJ2-6; 7 bases line up with TRBD2. Looked up from germline, CDR1 is WSHSY and CDR2 is SAAADI. J was trimmed by 0 bases and V by 3 bases; bases with no gene match: 2. The CDR3 length is 16 residues.

DNA of the CDR3: TGTGCCAGCAGTGAAGCTGGGACAGGGGGCTCTCGAGAGCAGTACTTC. Its protein product is CASSEAGTGGSREQYF. This rearrangement joins TRBV6-1 to TRBJ2-7; 12 nucleotides match TRBD1. Germline CDR1 reads MNHNS; CDR2 reads SASEGT. CDR3 length equals 16 residues. V was pared by 0 bases and J by 7 bases, with 7 bases of the junction left unmatched.

The rearrangement joins TRBV7-2 to TRBJ2-1, with D perhaps assigned TRBD1 or TRBD2 (5 bases each). The CDR3 consists of 16 residues. Germline V gene data show CDR1 as SGHTA and CDR2 as FQGNSA. The V gene lost 0 bases and the J gene lost 8 bases, with 17 bases spanning the gap. DNA of the CDR3: TGTGCCAGCAGCTTAGCAGCGGCAGGGTACGTCCATGAGCAGTTCTTC. It is translated as CASSLAAAGYVHEQFF. Complete variable domain (other parts from reference TRBV7-2 and TRBJ2-1): GAGVSQSPSNKVTEKGKDVELRCDPISGHTALYWYRQSLGQGLEFLIYFQGNSAPDKSGLPSDRFSAERTGGSVSTLTIQRTQQEDSAVYLCASSLAAAGYVHEQFFGPGTRLTVL.

This chain links TRBV9 with TRBJ2-3, with D possibly matching TRBD1 (5 bases). The germline V gene has CDR1 SGDLS and CDR2 YYNGEE. The CDR3 sequence is 16 residues long. Trimming removed 1 base at V and 2 bases at J, with 14 bases between. This CDR3 is CASSVSSRGNTDTQYF. CDR3 DNA: TGTGCCAGCAGCGTATCCTCTAGGGGCAACACAGATACGCAGTATTTT. The whole variable domain, remainder taken from reference TRBV9 and TRBJ2-3, is DSGVTQTPKHLITATGQRVTLRCSPRSGDLSVYWYQQSLDQGLQFLIQYYNGEERAKGNILERFSAQQFPDLHSELNLSSLELGDSALYFCASSVSSRGNTDTQYFGPGTRLTVL.

The CDR3 bases are TGTGCCACCAGCGGGGGGTGGCAGGGTGAAAAACTGTTTTTT. Its protein is CATSGGWQGEKLFF. V and J are TRBV15 and TRBJ1-4; D may be TRBD1 (5 bases). CDR1 and CDR2 from the germline V gene are LNHNV and YYDKDF (reference sequence). The CDR3 runs to 14 residues. The V gene lost 5 bases and the J gene lost 7 bases, with 14 bases spanning the gap.

CDR3 bases: TGTGCCAGCAGTTTATCGATCGGGGACTATGGCTACACCTTC. The encoded protein is CASSLSIGDYGYTF. The chain uses TRBV27 and TRBJ1-2; the D is unclear. The CDR3 spans 14 residues. Germline CDR1 is MNHEY and CDR2 is SMNVEV (reference sequence). V was pared by 0 bases and J by 3 bases, with 8 bases between.

The V gene is TRBV2, the J gene TRBJ2-1; D is unclear. The ends were cut back, 9 bases at V and 0 bases at J, with 12 bases in the middle. CDR3 length: 14 amino acids. The V gene's germline CDR1 is SNHLY and CDR2 FYNNEI. In DNA form, the CDR3 reads TGTGCCAGTACCAGGTTCCGCTCCTACAATGAGCAGTTCTTC. Translating it yields CASTRFRSYNEQFF.

The chain has TRBV4-1 and TRBJ1-2; D call uncertain. V was shortened by 0 bases and J by 0 bases, with 8 bases between the two germline ends. Germline V CDR1 and CDR2: MGHRA, YSYEKL. This CDR3 comprises 15 residues. CDR3 DNA: TGCGCCAGCAGCCAAGATTTTGGGGCTAACTATGGCTACACCTTC. This encodes CASSQDFGANYGYTF.

The chain employs TRBV5-4 and TRBJ1-1; no clear D. The V gene's germline CDR1 is SGHNT and CDR2 YYREEE (reference sequence). The V end lost 0 bases, the J end lost 7 bases, and 10 bases lay between the germline ends. The CDR3 runs 13 residues. CDR3 sequence: CASSLDAPSEAFF. The CDR3 region has the DNA TGTGCCAGCAGCTTGGACGCACCCAGTGAAGCTTTCTTT.

This rearrangement joins TRBV5-1 to TRBJ2-7; 7 nucleotides align to TRBD1. Germline V CDR1 and CDR2: SGHRS, YFSETQ. This CDR3 spans 16 amino acids. V lost 4 bases, J lost 0 bases, and 10 bases stayed unmatched. CDR3 protein: CASSTNTGAFSYEQYF. CDR3 DNA: TGCGCCAGCAGCACCAACACAGGGGCCTTCTCCTACGAGCAGTACTTC. Based on the CDR3 plus reference TRBV5-1 and TRBJ2-7, the full variable domain is KAGVTQTPRYLIKTRGQQVTLSCSPISGHRSVSWYQQTPGQGLQFLFEYFSETQRNKGNFPGRFSGRQFSNSRSEMNVSTLELGDSALYLCASSTNTGAFSYEQYFGPGTRLTVT.

The rearrangement joins TRBV5-1 to TRBJ2-7, with 7 bases identical to TRBD1. There are 13 residues in the CDR3. J was trimmed by 4 bases and V by 2 bases; bases with no gene match: 3. Germline-derived CDR1 and CDR2 are SGHRS and YFSETQ. The CDR3 here is CASSFAGGYEQYF. The CDR3 coding sequence is TGCGCCAGCAGCTTTGCAGGGGGTTACGAGCAGTACTTC.